These 30 T cell receptor gamma chains share one sample of origin, sequenced in a study of human gamma delta and Vdelta1 T cells. TCRdb re-called the PCR reads using CATT. The table lists about 5,100 gamma-chain clones, under 35% of them singletons. These receptors lack a known antigen. Sequenced: Vdelta1 gamma-delta T cells from blood grown in culture (DOT cells). Receptors originate from a human donor in good health.

The chain is built from TRGV9 and TRGJ1 or TRGJ2. Per germline, CDR1 GITISATS and CDR2 ISYDGTV (reference sequence). Losses at the gene ends were 2 bases for V and 6 bases for J; bases not matched to a gene: 13. The CDR3 has 15 residues. Here the CDR3 DNA reads TGTGCCTTGTGGGAGGCTGAAAAGCGTTTTTATAAGAAACTCTTT. It codes for CALWEAEKRFYKKLF.

This clone was counted a few times. The chain joins TRGV10 to TRGJP1. TRGV10 qualifies as an ORF whose function is uncertain. J was trimmed by 5 bases and V by 8 bases; bases with no gene match: 6. The CDR3 runs to 13 residues. CDR3 loop: CAAWDYTGWFKIF. The CDR3 DNA reads TGTGCTGCGTGGGATTATACTGGTTGGTTCAAGATATTT.

This chain links TRGV2 with TRGJ1 or TRGJ2. The ends lost 0 bases at V and 3 bases at J; junction bases unmatched: 11. Germline CDR1 is EGSNGY and CDR2 is YDSYNSKV. This CDR3 spans 16 amino acids. For the CDR3, the DNA is TGTGCCACCTGGGACGGGCCGGGAGCCCCTTATTATAAGAAACTCTTT. It codes for CATWDGPGAPYYKKLF.

This clone showed up just a few times. The V gene is TRGV5, the J gene TRGJ1 or TRGJ2. CDR3 length: 14 residues. The germline CDR1 and CDR2 sequences are VINAFY and YDVSNSKD. V was clipped by 4 bases and J by 5 bases; unmatched bases: 11. The DNA for the CDR3 is TGTGCCACCTGGGAACGAGTAAAGGATTATAAGAAACTCTTT. This translates into CATWERVKDYKKLF.

Worth noting for this clone: This could be a read error, since a much larger clone is one nucleotide away. This rearrangement joins TRGV5P to TRGJ1 or TRGJ2. TRGV5P is reported as a pseudogene. The CDR3 contains 12 residues. CDR3 residues: CATWAGYYKKLF. CDR3 nucleotide sequence: TGTGCCACCTGGGCCGGTTATTATAAGAAACTCTTT.

This clone appeared a few times. Other nucleotide sequences in the sample specify the same CDR3. The rearrangement uses TRGV2 and TRGJ1 or TRGJ2. CDR3 size: 13 residues. With V trimmed by 0 bases and J by 7 bases, 6 bases remained unmatched. Germline CDR1 and CDR2: EGSNGY and YDSYNSKV. This CDR3 is CATWDGLGYKKLF. DNA of the CDR3: TGTGCCACCTGGGACGGGCTGGGATATAAGAAACTCTTT.

This clone was seen a few times. The chain recombines TRGV4 with TRGJ1 or TRGJ2. The CDR3 consists of 10 residues. The V gene end was trimmed by 9 bases and the J gene end by 12 bases; junction bases not matched to a gene: 11. Germline-derived CDR1 and CDR2 are EGSTGY and YDSYTSSV. The CDR3 coding sequence is TGTGCCACCCGAATAGGGCCGAAACTCTTT. This encodes CATRIGPKLF.

The genes are TRGV5 and TRGJ1 or TRGJ2. The V gene end was trimmed by 0 bases and the J gene end by 5 bases; junction bases not matched to a gene: 7. In germline, CDR1 is VINAFY, CDR2 YDVSNSKD. The CDR3 runs to 14 residues. The CDR3 DNA is TGTGCCACCTGGGACAGGCATATGGATTATAAGAAACTCTTT. Encoded protein: CATWDRHMDYKKLF.

In this sample, this clone turned up a few times. Additional DNA sequences in this sample encode the identical CDR3. This chain uses TRGV3 with TRGJP2. Germline loops: CDR1 VTNTFY, CDR2 YDVSTARD (reference sequence). The CDR3 has 15 amino acids. V trimming: 0 bases; J trimming: 5 bases; junction bases outside the gene matches: 6. The CDR3 DNA reads TGTGCCACCTGGGACAGGCGGTCGAGTGATTGGATCAAGACGTTT. This sequence encodes CATWDRRSSDWIKTF.

In its sample, this clone was seen once. This chain connects TRGV4 to TRGJ1 or TRGJ2. The CDR3 runs to 15 residues. Germline assignment: CDR1 EGSTGY and CDR2 YDSYTSSV. V lost 4 bases to trimming and J lost 6 bases; unmatched junction nucleotides: 15. In DNA, the CDR3 is TGTGCCACCTGGGACGGGCCTCGGTCATTTTATAAGAAACTCTTT. Translation gives CATWDGPRSFYKKLF.

V usage is TRGV4 and J usage is TRGJ1 or TRGJ2. Germline loops: CDR1 EGSTGY, CDR2 YDSYTSSV. The V and J ends lost 4 bases and 2 bases, in that order; junction bases with no gene match: 8. The CDR3 runs to 14 residues. The CDR3 coding sequence is TGTGCCACCTGGGACGGGTCCGATTATTATAAGAAACTCTTT. Translating gives CATWDGSDYYKKLF.

This clone was seen a few times. The sample has other DNA sequences that encode this CDR3 too. The chain has TRGV4 and TRGJ1 or TRGJ2. The V gene's germline CDR1 is EGSTGY and CDR2 YDSYTSSV. CDR3 length equals 13 residues. V lost 5 bases to trimming and J lost 0 bases; unmatched junction nucleotides: 4. The CDR3 DNA is TGTGCCACCTGGGGTCTGAATTATTATAAGAAACTCTTT. Translating it yields CATWGLNYYKKLF.

Notes on this clone: This CDR3 is also generated by other DNA sequences in the sample. This rearrangement joins TRGV4 to TRGJ1 or TRGJ2. The trim removed 5 bases at V and 1 base at J, leaving 5 bases unmatched. Germline V CDR1 and CDR2: EGSTGY, YDSYTSSV. This CDR3 is 13 amino acids long. This chain's CDR3 is CATWGLNYYKKLF. CDR3 sequence (DNA): TGTGCCACCTGGGGCCTAAATTATTATAAGAAACTCTTT.

In this sample, this clone turned up once. This chain joins TRGV3 and TRGJP1. The V gene's germline CDR1 is VTNTFY and CDR2 YDVSTARD (reference sequence). The length of the CDR3 is 18 residues. J lost 1 base, V lost 1 base, and 12 bases had no gene match. The CDR3 nucleotides read TGTGCCACCTGGGACAGTCTCGGGGGGAGTACCACTGGTTGGTTCAAGATATTT. Its protein is CATWDSLGGSTTGWFKIF.

This clone showed up just a few times. The rearrangement uses TRGV5 and TRGJ1 or TRGJ2. CDR3 size: 14 residues. J gave up 0 bases and V 5 bases, and 7 bases lay outside the gene matches. The germline V gene has CDR1 VINAFY and CDR2 YDVSNSKD. The CDR3, as DNA: TGTGCCACCTGGGGCGATTCGAATTATTATAAGAAACTCTTT. This codes for CATWGDSNYYKKLF.

The V and J genes are TRGV9 and TRGJP2. With V trimmed by 3 bases and J by 6 bases, 10 bases remained unmatched. CDR3 size: 15 residues. Germline V lookup: CDR1 GITISATS, CDR2 ISYDGTV (reference sequence). This CDR3 reads CALWEFPSCDWIKTF. The CDR3 nucleotides are TGTGCCTTGTGGGAGTTTCCATCCTGTGATTGGATCAAGACGTTT.

The table lists this clone with a few counts. The gene calls are TRGV5 and TRGJP2. In germline, CDR1 is VINAFY, CDR2 YDVSNSKD. Trimming at V came to 0 bases and at J to 4 bases, leaving 8 bases not matched to a gene. The CDR3 has 16 amino acids. CDR3 loop: CATWDRLKDSDWIKTF. CDR3 DNA: TGTGCCACCTGGGACAGGCTAAAGGATAGTGATTGGATCAAGACGTTT.

This clone was seen a single time. The J gene is TRGJ1 or TRGJ2, the V gene TRGV8. The CDR3 contains 15 residues. Germline trimming cut 4 bases from V and 0 bases from J; bases unmatched to any gene: 9. Germline values: CDR1 VENAVY, CDR2 YDSYNSRV. Here the CDR3 DNA reads TGTGCCACCTGGGAAAGAAAGCCGAATTATTATAAGAAACTCTTT. Its translation is CATWERKPNYYKKLF.

The table lists this clone with a few counts. This rearrangement joins TRGV4 to TRGJ1 or TRGJ2. This CDR3 comprises 12 residues. V was clipped by 6 bases and J by 1 base; unmatched bases: 3. Germline assignment: CDR1 EGSTGY and CDR2 YDSYTSSV. The CDR3: CATWRNYYKKLF. The CDR3 coding sequence is TGTGCCACCTGGCGAAATTATTATAAGAAACTCTTT.

The chain has TRGV3 and TRGJ1 or TRGJ2. V lost 0 bases and J lost 7; bases outside the gene matches: 9. This CDR3 has 14 residues. From germline, CDR1 is VTNTFY and CDR2 YDVSTARD (reference sequence). The CDR3 spells CATWDRPRGYKKLF. The CDR3 coding sequence is TGTGCCACCTGGGACAGGCCGAGGGGGTATAAGAAACTCTTT.

This chain links TRGV5 with TRGJP2. The trim removed 1 base at V and 8 bases at J, leaving 10 bases unmatched. CDR3 size: 15 residues. From germline, CDR1 is VINAFY and CDR2 YDVSNSKD. CDR3 nucleotide sequence: TGTGCCACCTGGGACAGCCCCGAGGGAGATTGGATCAAGACGTTT. Translation: CATWDSPEGDWIKTF.

This clone was observed once. This may come from a read error, since a much larger clone is one base off. This sequence joins TRGV8 and TRGJ1 or TRGJ2. CDR3 length: 13 amino acids. Germline trimming cut 5 bases from V and 0 bases from J; bases unmatched to any gene: 4. The germline CDR1 and CDR2 sequences are VENAVY and YDSYNSRV. Here the CDR3 DNA reads TGTGCCACCTGGGCCACGAATTATTATAAGAAACTCTTT. Protein product: CATWATNYYKKLF.

This chain uses TRGV3 with TRGJ1 or TRGJ2. The trim removed 3 bases at V and 0 bases at J, leaving 5 bases unmatched. Germline lookup yields CDR1 VTNTFY and CDR2 YDVSTARD (reference sequence). This CDR3 comprises 14 residues. CDR3 amino acids: CATWDSPNYYKKLF. The CDR3 nucleotides read TGTGCCACCTGGGACTCCCCGAATTATTATAAGAAACTCTTT.

Only one count was recorded for this clone. The rearrangement uses TRGV8 and TRGJ1 or TRGJ2. The CDR3 length is 12 residues. The germline V gene has CDR1 VENAVY and CDR2 YDSYNSRV. With V trimmed by 4 bases and J by 5 bases, 5 bases remained unmatched. The CDR3 DNA reads TGTGCCACCTGGGAAGGACATTATAAGAAACTCTTT. It yields the protein CATWEGHYKKLF.

Turning to this clone: Given a much more abundant clone one base away, this may be a read error. The chain recombines TRGV3 with TRGJ1 or TRGJ2. Germline loops: CDR1 VTNTFY, CDR2 YDVSTARD (reference sequence). Unmatched junction bases numbered 12, after V lost 2 bases and J lost 5 bases. CDR3 length: 15 amino acids. The CDR3 DNA reads as TGTGCCACCTGGGACACACCCTTGGGGAATTATAAGAAACTCTTT. This encodes CATWDTPLGNYKKLF.

This clone has only a few counts. The V gene is TRGV10, the J gene TRGJ1 or TRGJ2. TRGV10 is an open reading frame whose function is uncertain. The CDR3 is 9 amino acids. V lost 11 bases to trimming and J lost 12 bases; unmatched junction nucleotides: 8. The CDR3 nucleotides are TGTGCTGCGAAGCTGGGGAAACTCTTT. Residues: CAAKLGKLF.

The V and J genes are TRGV4 and TRGJ1 or TRGJ2. The CDR3 covers 15 residues. V was pared by 0 bases and J by 0 bases, with 5 bases of the junction left unmatched. Per the germline V gene, CDR1 is EGSTGY and CDR2 is YDSYTSSV. In DNA form, the CDR3 reads TGTGCCACCTGGGATGGGACCGTGAATTATTATAAGAAACTCTTT. It codes for CATWDGTVNYYKKLF.

This clone has just a few counts. The chain recombines TRGV2 with TRGJ1 or TRGJ2. V lost 1 base and J lost 7; bases outside the gene matches: 4. The germline V gene has CDR1 EGSNGY and CDR2 YDSYNSKV. The CDR3 has 12 amino acids. CDR3 residues: CATWDGKYKKLF. CDR3 DNA: TGTGCCACCTGGGACGGAAAATATAAGAAACTCTTT.

This clone came up a few times. The chain employs TRGV5 and TRGJ1 or TRGJ2. The CDR3 totals 14 residues. Germline V gene lookup returns CDR1 VINAFY and CDR2 YDVSNSKD. Trimming took 3 bases from V and 6 from J; bases not matched to a gene: 11. Here the CDR3 DNA reads TGTGCCACCTGGGACGGCCCGGATGGTTATAAGAAACTCTTT. It codes for CATWDGPDGYKKLF.

The J gene is TRGJ1 or TRGJ2, the V gene TRGV3. This CDR3 is 13 amino acids long. Germline V gene data show CDR1 as VTNTFY and CDR2 as YDVSTARD (reference sequence). Losses at the gene ends were 0 bases for V and 7 bases for J; bases not matched to a gene: 6. Here the CDR3 DNA reads TGTGCCACCTGGGACAGGCTTGGATATAAGAAACTCTTT. This translates into CATWDRLGYKKLF.